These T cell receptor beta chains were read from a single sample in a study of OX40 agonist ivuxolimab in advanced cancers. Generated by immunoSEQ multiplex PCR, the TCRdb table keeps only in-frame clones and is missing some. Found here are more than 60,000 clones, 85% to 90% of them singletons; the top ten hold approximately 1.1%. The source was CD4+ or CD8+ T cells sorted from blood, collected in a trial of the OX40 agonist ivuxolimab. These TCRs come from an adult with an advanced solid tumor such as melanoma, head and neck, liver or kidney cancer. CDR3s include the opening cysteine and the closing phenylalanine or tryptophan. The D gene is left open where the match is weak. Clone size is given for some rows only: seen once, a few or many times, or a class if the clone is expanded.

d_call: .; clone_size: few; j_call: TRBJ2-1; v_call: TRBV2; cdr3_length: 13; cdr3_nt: TGTGCCAGCAGTAGAAAGAAGGGCGATGAGCAGTTCTTC; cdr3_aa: CASSRKKGDEQFF
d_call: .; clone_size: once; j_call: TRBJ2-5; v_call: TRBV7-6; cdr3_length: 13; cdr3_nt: TGTGCCAGCAGCTTCAGGGGCCAAGAGACCCAGTACTTC; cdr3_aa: CASSFRGQETQYF
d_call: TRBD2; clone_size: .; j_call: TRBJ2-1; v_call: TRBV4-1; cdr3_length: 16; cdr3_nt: TGCGCCAGCAGCCAAGGACTAGCGGGGGGTGACAATGAGCAGTTCTTC; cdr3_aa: CASSQGLAGGDNEQFF
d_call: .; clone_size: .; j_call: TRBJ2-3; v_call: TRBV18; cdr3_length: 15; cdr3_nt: TGTGCCAGCTCACCACTGGGCAGGAGCACAGATACGCAGTATTTT; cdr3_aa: CASSPLGRSTDTQYF
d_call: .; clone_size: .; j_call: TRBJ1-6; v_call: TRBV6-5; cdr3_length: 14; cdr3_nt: TGTGCCAGCAAAGACAGGTTGGAAAATTCACCCCTCCACTTT; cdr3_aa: CASKDRLENSPLHF
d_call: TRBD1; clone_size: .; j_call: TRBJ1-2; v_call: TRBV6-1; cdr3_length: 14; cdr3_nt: TGTGCCAGCAGTGCCCCGAGGACAGGGGATGGCTACACCTTC; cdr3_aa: CASSAPRTGDGYTF
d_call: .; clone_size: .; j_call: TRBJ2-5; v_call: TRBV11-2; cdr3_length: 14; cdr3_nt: TGTGCCAGCGCCAGGGTTCGGGGCCAAGAGACCCAGTACTTC; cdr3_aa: CASARVRGQETQYF
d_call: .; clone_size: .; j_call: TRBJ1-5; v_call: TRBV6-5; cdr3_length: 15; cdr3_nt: TGTGCCAGCGGGCGGTCCAGGGTGAGCAATCAGCCCCAGCATTTT; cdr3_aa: CASGRSRVSNQPQHF
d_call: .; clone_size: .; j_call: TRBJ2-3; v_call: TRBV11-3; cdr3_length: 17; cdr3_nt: TGTGCCAGCAGCTTAGCCCCCCGCCCTTTAGGGGCAGATACGCAGTATTTT; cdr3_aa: CASSLAPRPLGADTQYF
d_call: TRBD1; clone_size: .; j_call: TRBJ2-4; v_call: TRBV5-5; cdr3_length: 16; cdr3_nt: TGTGCCAGCAGCTCACAGGGGGGACTAGCCAAAAACATTCAGTACTTC; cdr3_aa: CASSSQGGLAKNIQYF
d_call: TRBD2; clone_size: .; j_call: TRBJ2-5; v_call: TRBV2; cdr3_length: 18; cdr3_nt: TGTGCCAGCAGCCCTAGTCGACTAGCGGGGGGGCTTGGGGAGACCCAGTACTTC; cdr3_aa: CASSPSRLAGGLGETQYF
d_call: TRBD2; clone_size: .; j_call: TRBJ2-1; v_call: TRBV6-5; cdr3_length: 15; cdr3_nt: TGTGCCAGCAGTTACCGTGGACTAGCGGTTAATGAGCAGTTCTTC; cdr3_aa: CASSYRGLAVNEQFF
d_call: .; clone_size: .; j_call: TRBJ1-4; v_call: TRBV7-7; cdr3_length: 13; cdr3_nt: TGTGCCAGCAGCCCCGCTAGGGGGGGAAAACTGTTTTTT; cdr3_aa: CASSPARGGKLFF
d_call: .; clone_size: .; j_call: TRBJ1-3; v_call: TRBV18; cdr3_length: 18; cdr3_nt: TGTGCCAGCTCACCACCCAACCCTAAGACAGGCTCTGGAAACACCATATATTTT; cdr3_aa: CASSPPNPKTGSGNTIYF
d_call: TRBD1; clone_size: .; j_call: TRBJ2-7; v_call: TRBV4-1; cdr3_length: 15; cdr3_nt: TGCGCCAGCAGCCAAGATGGGACAGGACTACGGTTGAGGTACTTC; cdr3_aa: CASSQDGTGLRLRYF
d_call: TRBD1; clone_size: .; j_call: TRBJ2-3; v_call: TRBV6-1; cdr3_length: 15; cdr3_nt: TGTGCCAGCAGTTGGAAGACAGGGGGCGGAGATACGCAGTATTTT; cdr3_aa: CASSWKTGGGDTQYF
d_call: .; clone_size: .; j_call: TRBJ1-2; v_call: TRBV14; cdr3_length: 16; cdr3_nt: TGTGCCAGCAGCATGACGATCCTCAGAGCTAACTATGGCTACACCTTC; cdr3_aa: CASSMTILRANYGYTF
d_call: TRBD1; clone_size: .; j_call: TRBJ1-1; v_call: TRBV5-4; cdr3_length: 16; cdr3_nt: TGTGCCAGCAGCTTGGCCCCCTCCAGGGGGCTCACTGAAGCTTTCTTT; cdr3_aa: CASSLAPSRGLTEAFF
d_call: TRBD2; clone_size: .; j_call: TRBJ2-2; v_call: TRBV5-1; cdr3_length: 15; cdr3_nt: TGCGCCAGCAGCTTTAGCGGGGGGTCTTTCGGGGAGCTGTTTTTT; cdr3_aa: CASSFSGGSFGELFF
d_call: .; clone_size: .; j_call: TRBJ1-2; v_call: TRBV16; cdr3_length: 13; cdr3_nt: TGTGCCAGCAGCAGCAAGAGGGCCTATGGCTACACCTTC; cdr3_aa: CASSSKRAYGYTF
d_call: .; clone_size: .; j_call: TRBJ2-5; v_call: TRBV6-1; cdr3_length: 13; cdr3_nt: TGTGCCAGCAGTGGACAGCCGGGAGAGACCCAGTACTTC; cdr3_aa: CASSGQPGETQYF
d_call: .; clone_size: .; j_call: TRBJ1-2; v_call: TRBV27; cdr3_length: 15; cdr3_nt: TGTGCCAGCAGTTTAAACCCGACAGTGACCTATGGCTACACCTTC; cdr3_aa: CASSLNPTVTYGYTF
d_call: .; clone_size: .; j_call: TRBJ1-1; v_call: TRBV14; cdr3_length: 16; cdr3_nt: TGTGCCAGCAGCCCGTTGGGGGGGACTAGCAACACTGAAGCTTTCTTT; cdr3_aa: CASSPLGGTSNTEAFF
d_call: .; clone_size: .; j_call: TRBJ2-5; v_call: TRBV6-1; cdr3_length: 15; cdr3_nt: TGTGCCAGCAGACCTTCTGGACAGACCCAAGAGACCCAGTACTTC; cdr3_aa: CASRPSGQTQETQYF
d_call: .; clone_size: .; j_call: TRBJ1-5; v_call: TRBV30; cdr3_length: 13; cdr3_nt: TGTGCCTGGAGTTACAGGGGCAATCAGCCCCAGCATTTT; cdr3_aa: CAWSYRGNQPQHF